This record concerns one TCR beta chain sequence. Its matching antigen is unknown. The data were taken from a study of T cell responses to AZD1222 COVID-19 vaccine. Whole-study findings and limits: Seropositive AZD1222 recipients at baseline numbered only five or six.

The table came from immunoSEQ multiplex PCR; TCRdb's copy has only in-frame clones and leaves some out. Of roughly 140,000 clones in the sample, approximately 90% are singletons; the top ten hold about 3.3%. The CDR3 covers 15 residues. Germline V gives CDR1 SGHNT, CDR2 YYREEE (reference sequence). The ends lost 0 bases at V and 5 bases at J; junction bases unmatched: 7. The receptor was derived from an adult who received the AZD1222 COVID-19 vaccine. The V call is TRBV5-4, the J call TRBJ2-7; TRBD1 aligns across 8 bases. Material: peripheral blood, obtained 28 days after the second AZD1222 dose. The CDR3 DNA is TGTGCCAGCAGCTTGGCAGGACAGGGCGATAACGAGCAGTACTTC. Translation gives CASSLAGQGDNEQYF.